This TCR beta chain is from a study of T cell repertoires in cytomegalovirus infection. Study summary: Indicated by public TCR beta signatures were CMV infection and matching HLA type. Study observations and caveats: Dominating the ex vivo response were TCR beta clonotypes that were CMV-specific and HLA-C-restricted. Individuals carrying CMV plus the relevant HLA were identified by cumulative frequency of public TCR beta families.

For this clonotype: Its antigen is unknown.

TCRdb reanalysed the reads using MiXCR and keeps one entry per CDR3 protein. The profile covers some 700,000 distinct CDR3 sequences, with 30% to 40% appearing a single time and 15% to 20% taken by the ten largest. V dropped 5 bases and J dropped 3 bases, with 5 bases sitting between them. The CDR3 covers 11 residues. Germline V gene data show CDR1 as SGHDT and CDR2 as YYEEEE. This clonotype originated in a human donor in good health (CMV status not recorded). Some clones in this sample may be carry-over from other donors' samples. This sample comprised cultured PBMCs, obtained from culture after CMV antigen stimulation. The chain has TRBV5-6 and TRBJ1-2; no firm D call. CDR3 DNA sequence: TGTGCCAGCAGAAGGGACTATGGCTACACCTTC. Translation: CASRRDYGYTF. The complete variable domain, with remaining parts taken from reference TRBV5-6 and TRBJ1-2, reads DAGVTQSPTHLIKTRGQQVTLRCSPKSGHDTVSWYQQALGQGPQFIFQYYEEEERQRGNFPDRFSGHQFPNYSSELNVNALLLGDSALYLCASRRDYGYTFGSGTRLTVV.